The 9 T cell receptor beta chains in this list originate from one sample, sequenced in a study of control samples from healthy donors and cancer patients. Some clones are missing from TCRdb's copy, which holds only in-frame ones; the method was immunoSEQ multiplex PCR. The repertoire consists of roughly 150,000 clones, with about 86% occurring once and the leading ten covering 1.5% to 2%. Sequencing used blood. The receptors shown here come from a young man in good health.

In its sample, this clone was seen once. V is TRBV6-6 and J is TRBJ2-5; D not certain. Per the germline V gene, CDR1 is MNHNY and CDR2 is SVGAGI (reference sequence). The CDR3 covers 12 residues. Trimming shortened V by 2 bases and J by 5 bases, and 6 bases separated the two germline ends. Written as DNA, the CDR3 is TGTGCCAGCAGTTACCCCAGGGAGACCCAGTACTTC. Encoded protein: CASSYPRETQYF.

The rearrangement uses TRBV9 and TRBJ2-7, with 13 bases identical to TRBD2. The CDR3 sequence is 16 residues long. The germline CDR1 and CDR2 sequences are SGDLS and YYNGEE. Trimming took 4 bases from V and 3 from J; bases not matched to a gene: 7. In DNA form, the CDR3 reads TGTGCCAGCAGCCCGAGACTAGCGGGGGGCCTCTACGAGCAGTACTTC. Its protein is CASSPRLAGGLYEQYF.

The chain has TRBV7-6 and TRBJ2-7; 8 nucleotides line up with TRBD1. V dropped 3 bases and J dropped 0; count of bases not matched to a gene: 4. The germline V gene encodes CDR1 SGHVS and CDR2 FNYEAQ. The CDR3 is 15 amino acids. The CDR3 DNA reads TGTGCCAGCAGCTTCGGGGACAGGCACTCCTACGAGCAGTACTTC. Its protein product is CASSFGDRHSYEQYF.

This clone came up once. The chain employs TRBV27 and TRBJ2-7, with a weak D call TRBD2 (5 bases). The V end was cut by 6 bases, the J end by 5 bases, with 20 bases between. This CDR3 has 15 residues. Germline V gene data show CDR1 as MNHEY and CDR2 as SMNVEV (reference sequence). Here the CDR3 reads CASRRLYGKGNEQYF. The CDR3 DNA reads TGTGCCAGCAGACGCCTTTACGGGAAAGGAAACGAGCAGTACTTC.

J is TRBJ2-3 and V is TRBV7-2; TRBD2 aligns across 14 bases. V lost 5 bases, J lost 8 bases, and 9 bases stayed unmatched. CDR3 length: 16 amino acids. The germline V gene encodes CDR1 SGHTA and CDR2 FQGNSA. In DNA form, the CDR3 reads TGTGCCAGCAGCCCAGGGACTAGCGGGGGACCAGGTACGCAGTATTTT. Its translation is CASSPGTSGGPGTQYF. The full variable domain, its missing parts supplied by reference TRBV7-2 and TRBJ2-3, is GAGVSQSPSNKVTEKGKDVELRCDPISGHTALYWYRQSLGQGLEFLIYFQGNSAPDKSGLPSDRFSAERTGGSVSTLTIQRTQQEDSAVYLCASSPGTSGGPGTQYFGPGTRLTVL.

DNA of the CDR3: TGTGCCAGTAAAGGGGCTGCTGGGGCCAACGTCCTGACTTTC. Amino acid sequence: CASKGAAGANVLTF. This chain uses TRBV28 with TRBJ2-6, with D possibly TRBD1 on 5 matching bases. In germline, CDR1 is MDHEN, CDR2 SYDVKM. CDR3 length equals 14 residues. V dropped 9 bases and J dropped 2 bases, with 11 bases sitting between them. The complete variable domain, with remaining parts taken from reference TRBV28 and TRBJ2-6, reads DVKVTQSSRYLVKRTGEKVFLECVQDMDHENMFWYRQDPGLGLRLIYFSYDVKMKEKGDIPEGYSVSREKKERFSLILESASTNQTSMYLCASKGAAGANVLTFGAGSRLTVL.

The CDR3 coding sequence is TGTGCCTGGAGAAACTCCGGACAGGCAGGCGCTGAAGCTTTCTTT. As protein: CAWRNSGQAGAEAFF. This chain joins TRBV30 and TRBJ1-1; 7 bases align to TRBD1. Germline CDR1 and CDR2: GTSNPN and SVGIG (reference sequence). The CDR3 has 15 amino acids. V lost 3 bases and J lost 6; bases outside the gene matches: 13.

V usage is TRBV11-3 and J usage is TRBJ2-2, with 7 positions matching TRBD2. After removal of 4 bases from V and 4 bases from J, the junction contained 9 bases not matched to a gene. Germline CDR1 SGHNT, CDR2 YENEEA. The CDR3 has 16 amino acids. The CDR3 reads CASSSSWGGGTGELFF. CDR3 DNA sequence: TGTGCCAGCAGCTCCTCGTGGGGGGGAGGCACCGGGGAGCTGTTTTTT.

This chain connects TRBV18 to TRBJ1-1; 7 positions match TRBD1. The CDR3 has 15 residues. Germline CDR1 KGHSH, CDR2 LQKENI. V was clipped by 6 bases and J by 7 bases; unmatched bases: 14. CDR3 amino acids: CASSPSTGTENEAFF. CDR3 nucleotide sequence: TGTGCCAGCTCCCCTAGTACCGGGACAGAAAATGAAGCTTTCTTT.